Listed below are T cell receptor beta chains from one sample, sequenced in a study of blood T cells in healthy people across ages. MiXCR, applied by TCRdb to the 5' RACE reads, yields one record per CDR3 protein. In the table there are fewer than 800,000 distinct CDR3 sequences, under 25% of which are singletons. Material for sequencing was blood. The receptors shown here come from a man in his sixties or seventies in good health. Both conserved end residues are part of each CDR3. D genes are given only for firm matches. For some rows the clone size is stated as once, few or many, or as a class when expanded; others skip it.

clone_size j_call v_call d_call cdr3_aa cdr3_nt
- TRBJ1-6 TRBV12-3/TRBV12-4 - CASSLDRVPSYNSPLHF TGTGCCAGCAGTTTAGACAGGGTCCCCTCCTATAATTCACCCCTCCACTTT
few TRBJ2-1 TRBV28 TRBD2 CASNPSGTYNEQFF TGTGCCAGCAATCCTAGCGGGACCTACAATGAGCAGTTCTTC
few TRBJ1-1 TRBV6-2/TRBV6-3 - CASSYLANTEAFF TGTGCCAGCAGTTATCTGGCGAACACTGAAGCTTTCTTT
- TRBJ1-6 TRBV12-3/TRBV12-4 - CASSLAPERGYNSPLHF TGTGCCAGCAGTTTAGCGCCCGAACGGGGGTATAATTCACCCCTCCACTTT
- TRBJ2-3 TRBV4-1 - CASSTPGHPSTDTQYF TGCGCCAGCAGCACACCGGGACACCCCAGCACAGATACGCAGTATTTT
few TRBJ1-2 TRBV4-1 - CASSPRDYNYGYTF TGCGCCAGCAGCCCCCGTGACTATAACTATGGCTACACCTTC
- TRBJ2-1 TRBV7-8 - CASSFRVLNEQFF TGTGCCAGCAGCTTCCGGGTCTTGAATGAGCAGTTCTTC
- TRBJ1-2 TRBV3-1 - CAGSQGSESYGYTF TGTGCCGGCAGCCAGGGCAGCGAAAGCTATGGCTACACCTTC
- TRBJ2-5 TRBV18 TRBD2 CASSPVAGGGETQYF TGTGCCAGCTCACCGGTAGCGGGAGGCGGGGAGACCCAGTACTTC
few TRBJ2-5 TRBV7-2 TRBD2 CASSLMGGGETQYF TGTGCCAGCAGCTTGATGGGGGGGGGAGAGACCCAGTACTTC
- TRBJ2-1 TRBV20-1 - CSARDLATDNEQFF TGCAGTGCTAGAGACTTAGCGACCGACAATGAGCAGTTCTTC
few TRBJ2-5 TRBV12-3/TRBV12-4 - CASSLERYQETQYF TGTGCCAGCAGCCTAGAGAGGTACCAAGAGACCCAGTACTTC
few TRBJ2-5 TRBV5-4 - CASSLSWEETQYF TGTGCCAGCAGCTTAAGTTGGGAAGAGACCCAGTACTTC
- TRBJ2-2 TRBV29-1 - CSFKTGTGTNTGELFF TGCAGCTTTAAAACCGGGACGGGGACGAACACCGGGGAGCTGTTTTTT
- TRBJ2-7 TRBV20-1 TRBD1 CSARQGAGAYEQYF TGCAGTGCTAGACAGGGGGCAGGAGCCTACGAGCAGTACTTC
- TRBJ2-2 TRBV5-6 - CASSFGSGIMRLGELFF TGTGCCAGCAGCTTTGGGTCGGGGATAATGCGATTGGGGGAGCTGTTTTTT
- TRBJ2-2 TRBV28 - CASRLDGNTGELFF TGTGCCAGCAGGCTGGACGGAAACACCGGGGAGCTGTTTTTT
- TRBJ2-7 TRBV6-5 TRBD2 CASRSGLAGAAEQYF TGTGCCAGCAGGTCGGGACTAGCGGGAGCAGCCGAGCAGTACTTC
few TRBJ2-7 TRBV28 - CASSNIRVPYEQYF TGTGCCAGCAGCAACATAAGGGTTCCCTACGAGCAGTACTTC
- TRBJ1-6 TRBV28 TRBD1 CASRTGANSPLHF TGTGCCAGCAGGACAGGGGCGAATTCACCCCTCCACTTT
few TRBJ2-3 TRBV27 - CASSPLGRPTDTQYF TGTGCCAGCAGTCCACTAGGTCGTCCGACAGATACGCAGTATTTT
- TRBJ2-7 TRBV27 TRBD1 CASSFSGTGRDEQYF TGTGCCAGCAGTTTCTCCGGGACAGGGAGGGACGAGCAGTACTTC
- TRBJ1-2 TRBV14 TRBD1 CASSQETGQNYGYTF TGTGCCAGCAGCCAAGAGACGGGACAGAACTATGGCTACACCTTC
many TRBJ2-7 TRBV18 - CASSPPSSYEQYF TGTGCCAGCTCACCACCGAGCTCCTACGAGCAGTACTTC
- TRBJ2-7 TRBV29-1 - CSVDRREGQVYEQYF TGCAGCGTCGACCGACGGGAGGGACAGGTCTACGAGCAGTACTTC
few TRBJ2-7 TRBV6-6 TRBD1 CASHRTPGQGSHEQYF TGTGCCAGCCACCGAACACCGGGACAGGGTTCCCACGAGCAGTACTTC
few TRBJ2-2 TRBV20-1 TRBD2 CSARQAGWRAGELFF TGCAGTGCTAGACAAGCGGGATGGAGGGCCGGGGAGCTGTTTTTT
- TRBJ2-7 TRBV10-3 - CAISRGKHYEQYF TGTGCCATCAGTCGGGGGAAACACTACGAGCAGTACTTC
many TRBJ2-3 TRBV28 TRBD2 CASRDARLAGSDTQYF TGTGCCAGCAGAGACGCTCGACTAGCGGGTTCAGATACGCAGTATTTT
few TRBJ1-5 TRBV29-1 - CSVAMGVTNQPQHF TGCAGCGTTGCCATGGGGGTCACCAATCAGCCCCAGCATTTT
- TRBJ1-2 TRBV15 TRBD1 CATSRTIGTGDGYTF TGTGCCACCAGCAGGACAATTGGGACAGGGGATGGCTACACCTTC
few TRBJ2-1 TRBV5-1 TRBD2 CASSKELAYTYNEQFF TGCGCCAGCAGCAAAGAACTAGCGTATACTTACAATGAGCAGTTCTTC
- TRBJ2-1 TRBV6-1 - CASSELDRLSNEQFF TGTGCCAGCAGTGAATTAGACCGGTTAAGCAATGAGCAGTTCTTC
few TRBJ2-7 TRBV6-5 TRBD2 CASRPSGSLSYEQYF TGTGCCAGCAGGCCTAGCGGGAGTCTCTCCTACGAGCAGTACTTC
- TRBJ2-5 TRBV2 - CASSGERGETQYF TGTGCCAGCAGTGGGGAGCGAGGGGAGACCCAGTACTTC
- TRBJ2-5 TRBV20-1 - CSAAPTTKATQETQYF TGCAGTGCTGCACCAACGACTAAAGCGACACAAGAGACCCAGTACTTC
- TRBJ2-5 TRBV7-9 TRBD2 CASSPRTSGFETQYF TGTGCCAGCAGCCCAAGGACTAGCGGGTTCGAGACCCAGTACTTC
- TRBJ2-1 TRBV6-2/TRBV6-3 TRBD1 CASRQGAGNEQFF TGTGCCAGCAGACAGGGGGCTGGAAATGAGCAGTTCTTC
few TRBJ2-1 TRBV20-1 TRBD2 CSARREGRNEQFF TGCAGTGCCCGGCGGGAGGGCCGCAATGAGCAGTTCTTC
few TRBJ2-5 TRBV20-1 - CSVLLRVGETQYF TGCAGTGTACTCTTAAGGGTGGGAGAGACCCAGTACTTC
few TRBJ2-1 TRBV3-1 TRBD2 CAGSQAGTRINEQFF TGTGCCGGCAGCCAAGCCGGGACTAGAATCAATGAGCAGTTCTTC
- TRBJ2-1 TRBV2 TRBD1 CASGGQGKNNEQFF TGTGCCAGCGGAGGACAGGGGAAAAACAATGAGCAGTTCTTC
- TRBJ2-7 TRBV20-1 TRBD1 CSARVRDSGPEVYEQYF TGCAGTGCTAGAGTCCGGGACAGTGGCCCAGAGGTCTACGAGCAGTACTTC
- TRBJ2-1 TRBV10-3 TRBD2 CAISDRGEGLAGTNEQFF TGTGCCATCAGTGACAGGGGGGAAGGACTAGCGGGTACCAATGAGCAGTTCTTC
- TRBJ2-2 TRBV25-1 - CASSKAGELFF TGTGCCAGCAGCAAAGCCGGGGAGCTGTTTTTT
few TRBJ1-4 TRBV27 - CASSPNGGRFEKLFF TGTGCCAGCAGTCCCAATGGGGGGCGGTTTGAAAAACTGTTTTTT
- TRBJ2-5 TRBV6-1 - CASSEGLHGETQYF TGTGCCAGCAGTGAAGGACTCCACGGAGAGACCCAGTACTTC
few TRBJ2-3 TRBV6-4 - CASSDQPLTSTDTQYF TGTGCCAGCAGTGACCAGCCCTTGACAAGCACAGATACGCAGTATTTT
- TRBJ2-5 TRBV5-6 - CASSPGGIAQETQYF TGTGCCAGCAGCCCAGGGGGGATAGCCCAAGAGACCCAGTACTTC
few TRBJ2-5 TRBV27 TRBD2 CASSPRGSGEETQYF TGTGCCAGCAGTCCCCGTGGTAGCGGGGAAGAGACCCAGTACTTC
- TRBJ2-3 TRBV6-1 - CASSEKLDTQYF TGTGCCAGCAGTGAAAAGTTAGATACGCAGTATTTT
- TRBJ1-2 TRBV29-1 - CSVEPGPALGGYTF TGCAGCGTTGAACCGGGCCCCGCCCTCGGAGGCTACACCTTC
- TRBJ1-4 TRBV4-1 - CASSQDGGFTNEKLFF TGCGCCAGCAGCCAAGATGGAGGGTTTACTAATGAAAAACTGTTTTTT
- TRBJ2-7 TRBV20-1 - CSARDPSKSVDEQYF TGCAGTGCTAGAGATCCAAGCAAGTCAGTCGACGAGCAGTACTTC
- TRBJ2-5 TRBV10-2 TRBD1 CATKVGDRGQETQYF TGCGCCACCAAGGTGGGGGACAGGGGGCAAGAGACCCAGTACTTC
- TRBJ2-3 TRBV28 TRBD2 CASNSGLAVTSTDTQYF TGTGCCAGCAATTCGGGACTAGCGGTAACTAGCACAGATACGCAGTATTTT
- TRBJ2-1 TRBV7-6 TRBD2 CASSFSGTSGRNEQFF TGTGCCAGCAGCTTTTCTGGGACTAGCGGGAGGAATGAGCAGTTCTTC